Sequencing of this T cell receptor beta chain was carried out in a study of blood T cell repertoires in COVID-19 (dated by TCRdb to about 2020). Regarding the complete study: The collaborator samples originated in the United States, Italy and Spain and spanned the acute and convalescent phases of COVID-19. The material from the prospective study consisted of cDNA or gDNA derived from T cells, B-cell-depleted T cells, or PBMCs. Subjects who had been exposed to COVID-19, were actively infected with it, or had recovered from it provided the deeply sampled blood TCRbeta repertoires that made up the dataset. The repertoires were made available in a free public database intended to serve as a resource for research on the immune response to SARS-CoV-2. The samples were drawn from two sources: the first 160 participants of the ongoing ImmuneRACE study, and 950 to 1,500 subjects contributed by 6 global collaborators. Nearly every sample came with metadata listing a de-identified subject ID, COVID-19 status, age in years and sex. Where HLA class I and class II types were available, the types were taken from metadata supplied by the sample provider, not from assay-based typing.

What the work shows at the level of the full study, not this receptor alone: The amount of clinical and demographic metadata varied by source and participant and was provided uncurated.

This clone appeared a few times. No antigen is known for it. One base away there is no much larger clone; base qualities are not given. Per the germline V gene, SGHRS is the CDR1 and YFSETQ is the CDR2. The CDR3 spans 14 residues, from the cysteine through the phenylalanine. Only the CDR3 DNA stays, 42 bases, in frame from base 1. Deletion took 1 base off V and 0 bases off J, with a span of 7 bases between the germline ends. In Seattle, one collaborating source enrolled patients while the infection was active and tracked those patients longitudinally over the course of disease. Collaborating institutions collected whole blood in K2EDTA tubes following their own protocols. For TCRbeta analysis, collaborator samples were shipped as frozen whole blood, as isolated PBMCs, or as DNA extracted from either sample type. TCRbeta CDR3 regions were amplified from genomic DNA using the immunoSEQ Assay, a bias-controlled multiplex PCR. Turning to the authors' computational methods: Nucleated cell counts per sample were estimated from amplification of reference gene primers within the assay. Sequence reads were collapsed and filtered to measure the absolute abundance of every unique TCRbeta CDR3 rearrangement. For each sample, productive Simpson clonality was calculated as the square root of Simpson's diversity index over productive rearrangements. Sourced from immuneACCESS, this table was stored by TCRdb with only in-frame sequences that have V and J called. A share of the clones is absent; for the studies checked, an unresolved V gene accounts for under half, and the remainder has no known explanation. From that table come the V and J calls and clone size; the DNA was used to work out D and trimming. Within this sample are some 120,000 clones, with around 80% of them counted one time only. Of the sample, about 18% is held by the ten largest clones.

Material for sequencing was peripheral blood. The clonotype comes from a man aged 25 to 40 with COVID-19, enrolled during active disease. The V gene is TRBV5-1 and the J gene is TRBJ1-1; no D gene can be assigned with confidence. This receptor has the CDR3 CASSLSSVNTEAFF. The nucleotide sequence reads TGCGCCAGCAGCTTGAGTAGCGTGAACACTGAAGCTTTCTTT.